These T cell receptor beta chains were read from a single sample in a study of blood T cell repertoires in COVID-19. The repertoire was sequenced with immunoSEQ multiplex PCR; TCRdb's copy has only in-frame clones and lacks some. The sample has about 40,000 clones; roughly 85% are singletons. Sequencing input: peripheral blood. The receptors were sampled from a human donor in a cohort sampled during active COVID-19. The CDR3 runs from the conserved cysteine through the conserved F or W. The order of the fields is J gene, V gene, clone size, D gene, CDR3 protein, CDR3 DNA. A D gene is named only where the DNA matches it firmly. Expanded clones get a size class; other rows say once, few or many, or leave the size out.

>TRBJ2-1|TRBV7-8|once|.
CASSPIPSGGGEQFF
TGTGCCAGCAGCCCCATCCCGAGTGGAGGTGGTGAGCAGTTCTTC
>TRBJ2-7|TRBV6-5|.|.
CASNRGGLSYEQYF
TGTGCCAGCAATCGCGGGGGCCTCTCCTACGAGCAGTACTTC
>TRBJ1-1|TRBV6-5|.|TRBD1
CASRGDRGMNTEAFF
TGTGCCAGCAGGGGGGACAGGGGGATGAACACTGAAGCTTTCTTT
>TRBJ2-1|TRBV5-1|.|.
CASSLESRRGHEQFF
TGCGCCAGCAGCTTGGAGAGTCGCAGGGGCCATGAGCAGTTCTTC
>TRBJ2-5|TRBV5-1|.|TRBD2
CASSLGLAGLETQYF
TGCGCCAGCAGCTTGGGTCTAGCGGGCCTGGAGACCCAGTACTTC
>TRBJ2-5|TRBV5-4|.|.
CASSWTLAGETQYF
TGTGCCAGCAGCTGGACACTAGCAGGGGAGACCCAGTACTTC
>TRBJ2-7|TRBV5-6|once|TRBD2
CASSLAGGEQYF
TGTGCCAGCAGCTTGGCGGGAGGGGAGCAGTACTTC
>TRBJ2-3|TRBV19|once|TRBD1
CASSPRQGSDTQYF
TGTGCCAGTAGTCCTCGACAGGGTTCAGATACGCAGTATTTT
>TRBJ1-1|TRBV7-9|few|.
CASSFTTGTEAFF
TGTGCCAGCAGCTTTACTACAGGCACTGAAGCTTTCTTT
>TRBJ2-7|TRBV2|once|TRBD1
CASSYRGRAYEQYF
TGTGCCAGCAGTTACAGGGGAAGGGCCTACGAGCAGTACTTC
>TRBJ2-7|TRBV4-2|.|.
CASSNIQAGEQYF
TGTGCCAGCAGCAACATTCAGGCGGGGGAGCAGTACTTC
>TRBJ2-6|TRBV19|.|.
CASSIRGNPFVLTF
TGTGCCAGTAGTATACGGGGGAACCCCTTCGTCCTGACTTTC
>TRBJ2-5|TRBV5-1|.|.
CASSPGSQETQYF
TGCGCCAGCAGCCCCGGTTCTCAAGAGACCCAGTACTTC
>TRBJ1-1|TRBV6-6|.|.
CASSYTEKTEAFF
TGTGCCAGCAGTTACACCGAGAAAACTGAAGCTTTCTTT
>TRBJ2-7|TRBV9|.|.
CASSPGGRRSIEQYF
TGTGCCAGCAGCCCCGGGGGTAGAAGAAGCATCGAGCAGTACTTC